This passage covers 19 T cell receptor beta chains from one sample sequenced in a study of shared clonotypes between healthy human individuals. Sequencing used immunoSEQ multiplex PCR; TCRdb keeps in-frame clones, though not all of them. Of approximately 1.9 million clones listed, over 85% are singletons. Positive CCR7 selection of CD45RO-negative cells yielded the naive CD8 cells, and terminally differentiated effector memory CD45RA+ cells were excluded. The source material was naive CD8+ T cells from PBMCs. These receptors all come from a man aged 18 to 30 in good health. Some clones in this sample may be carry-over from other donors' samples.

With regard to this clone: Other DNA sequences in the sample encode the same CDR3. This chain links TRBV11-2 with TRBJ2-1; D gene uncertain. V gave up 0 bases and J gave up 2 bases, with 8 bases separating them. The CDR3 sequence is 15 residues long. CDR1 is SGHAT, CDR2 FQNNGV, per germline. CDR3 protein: CASSLDPGAYNEQFF. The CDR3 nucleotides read TGTGCCAGCAGCTTAGATCCTGGAGCCTACAATGAGCAGTTCTTC.

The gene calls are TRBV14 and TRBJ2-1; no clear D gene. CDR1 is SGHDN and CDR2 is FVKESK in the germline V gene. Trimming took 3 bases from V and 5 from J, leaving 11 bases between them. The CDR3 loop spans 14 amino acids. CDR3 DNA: TGTGCCAGCAGCCAGCGCTTCAAGAACAATGAGCAGTTCTTC. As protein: CASSQRFKNNEQFF.

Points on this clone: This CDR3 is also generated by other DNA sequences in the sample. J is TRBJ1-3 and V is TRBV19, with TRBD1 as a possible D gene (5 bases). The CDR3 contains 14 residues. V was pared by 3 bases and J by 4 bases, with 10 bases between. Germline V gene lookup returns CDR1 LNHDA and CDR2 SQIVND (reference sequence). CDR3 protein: CASSITGSGNTIYF. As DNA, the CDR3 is TGTGCCAGTAGTATCACAGGTTCCGGAAACACCATATATTTT. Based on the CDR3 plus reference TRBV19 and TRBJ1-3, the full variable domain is DGGITQSPKYLFRKEGQNVTLSCEQNLNHDAMYWYRQDPGQGLRLIYYSQIVNDFQKGDIAEGYSVSREKKESFPLTVTSAQKNPTAFYLCASSITGSGNTIYFGEGSWLTVV.

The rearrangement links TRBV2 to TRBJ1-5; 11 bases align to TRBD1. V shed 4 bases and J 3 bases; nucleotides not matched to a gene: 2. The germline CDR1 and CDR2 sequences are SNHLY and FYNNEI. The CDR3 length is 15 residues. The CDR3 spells CASSGTGGFNQPQHF. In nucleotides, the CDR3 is TGTGCCAGCAGTGGGACAGGGGGCTTCAATCAGCCCCAGCATTTT.

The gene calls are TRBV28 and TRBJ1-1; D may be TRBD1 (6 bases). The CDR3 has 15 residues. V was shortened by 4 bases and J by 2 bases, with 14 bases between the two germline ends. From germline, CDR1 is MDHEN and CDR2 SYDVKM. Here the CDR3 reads CASSSGRTENTEAFF. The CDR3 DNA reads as TGTGCCAGCAGTTCCGGTCGGACAGAAAACACTGAAGCTTTCTTT.

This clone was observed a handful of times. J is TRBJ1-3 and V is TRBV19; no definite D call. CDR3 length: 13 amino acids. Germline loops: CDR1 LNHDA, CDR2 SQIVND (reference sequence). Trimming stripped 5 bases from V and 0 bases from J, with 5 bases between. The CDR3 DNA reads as TGTGCCAGTAGTGTACCCTCTGGAAACACCATATATTTT. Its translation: CASSVPSGNTIYF.

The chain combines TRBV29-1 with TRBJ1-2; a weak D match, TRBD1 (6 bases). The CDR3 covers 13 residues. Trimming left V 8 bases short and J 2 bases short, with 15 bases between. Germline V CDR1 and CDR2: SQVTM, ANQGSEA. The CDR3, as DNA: TGCAGCTTAGGGAACAGGGACAACTATGGCTACACCTTC. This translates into CSLGNRDNYGYTF. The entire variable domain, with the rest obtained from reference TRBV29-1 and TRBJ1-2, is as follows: SAVISQKPSRDICQRGTSLTIQCQVDSQVTMMFWYRQQPGQSLTLIATANQGSEATYESGFVIDKFPISRPNLTFSTLTVSNMSPEDSSIYLCSLGNRDNYGYTFGSGTRLTVV.

Written as DNA, the CDR3 is TGTGCCAGCTTTAGGCCGGGGACAGATACGCAGTATTTT. This translates into CASFRPGTDTQYF. V and J are TRBV6-1 and TRBJ2-3; tentatively, D is TRBD2 (5 bases). Germline assignment: CDR1 MNHNS and CDR2 SASEGT. Trimming removed 8 bases from V and 3 bases from J, with 12 bases in between. The CDR3 has 13 residues.

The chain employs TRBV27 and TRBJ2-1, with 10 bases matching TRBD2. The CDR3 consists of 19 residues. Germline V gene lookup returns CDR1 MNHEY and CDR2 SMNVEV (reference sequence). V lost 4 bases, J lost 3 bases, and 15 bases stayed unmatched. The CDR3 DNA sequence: TGTGCCAGCAGTTCCTTAAAGACCGGGACTAGCGACTACTACAATGAGCAGTTCTTC. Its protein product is CASSSLKTGTSDYYNEQFF.

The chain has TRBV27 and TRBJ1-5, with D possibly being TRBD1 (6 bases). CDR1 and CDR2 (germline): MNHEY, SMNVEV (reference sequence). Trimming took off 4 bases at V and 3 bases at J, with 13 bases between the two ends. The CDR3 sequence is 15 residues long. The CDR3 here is CASSSYYRDNQPQHF. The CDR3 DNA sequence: TGTGCCAGCAGTTCCTACTACAGGGACAATCAGCCCCAGCATTTT.

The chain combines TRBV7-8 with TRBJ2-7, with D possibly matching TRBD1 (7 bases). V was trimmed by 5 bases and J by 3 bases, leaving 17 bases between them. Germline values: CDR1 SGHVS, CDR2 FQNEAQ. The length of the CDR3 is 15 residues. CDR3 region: CASSPAGQTHYEQYF. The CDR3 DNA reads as TGTGCCAGCAGCCCGGCGGGACAGACCCACTACGAGCAGTACTTC.

CDR3 nucleotide sequence: TGTGCCAGCAGTGGTTGGACAGGGGACCACGAGCAGTACTTC. This sequence encodes CASSGWTGDHEQYF. The chain carries TRBV25-1 and TRBJ2-7; 9 positions agree with TRBD1. Germline V gene lookup returns CDR1 MGHDK and CDR2 SYGVNS. The CDR3 is made up of 14 amino acids. J was trimmed by 5 bases and V by 4 bases; bases with no gene match: 6.

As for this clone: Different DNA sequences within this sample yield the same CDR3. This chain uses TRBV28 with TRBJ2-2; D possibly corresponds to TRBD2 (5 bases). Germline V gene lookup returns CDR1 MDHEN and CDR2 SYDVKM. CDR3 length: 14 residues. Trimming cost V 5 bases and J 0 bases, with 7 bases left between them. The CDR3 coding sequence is TGTGCCAGCAGTCTCGGGACGAACACCGGGGAGCTGTTTTTT. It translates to CASSLGTNTGELFF.

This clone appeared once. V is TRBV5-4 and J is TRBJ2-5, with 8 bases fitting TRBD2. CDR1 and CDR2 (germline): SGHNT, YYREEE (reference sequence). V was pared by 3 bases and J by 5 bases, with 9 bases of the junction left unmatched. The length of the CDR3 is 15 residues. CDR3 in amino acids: CASSYRSGAWETQYF. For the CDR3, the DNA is TGTGCCAGCAGCTACCGTAGCGGGGCCTGGGAGACCCAGTACTTC.

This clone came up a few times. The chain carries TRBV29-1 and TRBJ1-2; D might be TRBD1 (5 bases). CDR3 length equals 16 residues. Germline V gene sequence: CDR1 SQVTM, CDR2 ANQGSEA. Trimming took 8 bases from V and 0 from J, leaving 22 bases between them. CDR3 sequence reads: CSSRDEGIGTNYGYTF. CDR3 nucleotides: TGCAGCTCTCGGGACGAGGGGATCGGGACTAACTATGGCTACACCTTC.

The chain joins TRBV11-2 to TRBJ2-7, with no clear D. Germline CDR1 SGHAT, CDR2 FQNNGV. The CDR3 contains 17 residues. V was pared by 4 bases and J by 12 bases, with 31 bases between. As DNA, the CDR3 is TGTGCCAGCAGCTCTAGGGAAGCCATCCCTCAAATATATGCTGGGTACTTC. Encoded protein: CASSSREAIPQIYAGYF.

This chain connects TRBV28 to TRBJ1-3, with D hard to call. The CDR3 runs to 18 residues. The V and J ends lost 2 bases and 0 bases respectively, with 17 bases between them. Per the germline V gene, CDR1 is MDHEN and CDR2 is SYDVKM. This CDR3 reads CASSLSVLFTASGNTIYF. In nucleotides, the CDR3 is TGTGCCAGCAGTTTAAGCGTCCTGTTTACGGCCTCTGGAAACACCATATATTTT. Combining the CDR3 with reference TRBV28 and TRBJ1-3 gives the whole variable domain DVKVTQSSRYLVKRTGEKVFLECVQDMDHENMFWYRQDPGLGLRLIYFSYDVKMKEKGDIPEGYSVSREKKERFSLILESASTNQTSMYLCASSLSVLFTASGNTIYFGEGSWLTVV.

The chain's CDR3 is CASSVLQGLPYEQYF. For the CDR3, the DNA is TGTGCCAGCAGCGTACTACAGGGTTTGCCCTACGAGCAGTACTTC. The rearrangement joins TRBV27 to TRBJ2-7; possibly TRBD1 for D (6 bases). Germline V gene lookup returns CDR1 MNHEY and CDR2 SMNVEV (reference sequence). This CDR3 has 15 residues. V lost 6 bases to trimming and J lost 2 bases, with 17 bases between them.

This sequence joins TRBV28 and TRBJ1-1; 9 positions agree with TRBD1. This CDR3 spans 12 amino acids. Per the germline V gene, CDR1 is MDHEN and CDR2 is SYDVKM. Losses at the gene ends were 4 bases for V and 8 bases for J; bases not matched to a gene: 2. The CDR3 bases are TGTGCCAGCAGTTCCGGGACAGGGGAAGCTTTCTTT. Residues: CASSSGTGEAFF.